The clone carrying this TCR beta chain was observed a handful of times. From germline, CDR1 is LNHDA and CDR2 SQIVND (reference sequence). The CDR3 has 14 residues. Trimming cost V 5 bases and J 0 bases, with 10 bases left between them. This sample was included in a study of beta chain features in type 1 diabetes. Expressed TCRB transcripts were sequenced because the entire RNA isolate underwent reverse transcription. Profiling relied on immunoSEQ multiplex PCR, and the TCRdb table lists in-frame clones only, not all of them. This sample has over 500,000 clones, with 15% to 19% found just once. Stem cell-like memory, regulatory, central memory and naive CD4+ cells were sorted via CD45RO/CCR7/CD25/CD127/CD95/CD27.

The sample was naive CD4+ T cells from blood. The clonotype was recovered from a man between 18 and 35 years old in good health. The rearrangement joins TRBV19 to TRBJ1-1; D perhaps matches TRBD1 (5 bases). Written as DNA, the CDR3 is TGTGCCAGTAGTGGCCAGGGCATGAACACTGAAGCTTTCTTT. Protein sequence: CASSGQGMNTEAFF.